This T cell receptor (beta chain) was sequenced during a study of T cells expressing NK-cell markers (TCRdb year 2020). With regard to the full study: Fewer than ten donors provided sorted CD3+CD56+NKG2C+, CD3+CD56+NKG2C- and CD3+CD56-NKG2C+ T-cell subsets, whose TCR beta-chain repertoires were profiled. Among the eight sequenced donors, only one was HCMV-seronegative, while the other seven were HCMV-seropositive. Randomly selected healthy volunteers, three men and five women, were used as the eight sequenced donors. Sequencing of the libraries produced 2 x 150 bp reads on Illumina HiSeq 2000/2500, MiSeq or NextSeq. The paper as a whole reports these results and caveats: Whether the expanded NKG2C-expressing T cell clones were specific for HCMV antigens was left unclear. In more than five donors, the dominant CD3+CD56+NKG2C+ clonotypes were found to rank among the top 10 CD8+ clonotypes and to make up roughly 1.0-7.0% of CD8+ T cells. Those dominant clonotypes were again the most abundant among CD3+CD56-NKG2C+ cells in a few donors, at about 25-65%.

The CDR3 holds 14 amino acids from the cysteine to the phenylalanine. The DNA is unrecorded. From a lookup of the germline V gene, CDR1 and CDR2 are MNHNS and SASEGT. Sequencing was performed on an Illumina HiSeq 2000. The TCR beta cDNA libraries were made using 5'RACE template switching, a step that added both a universal primer site and unique molecular identifiers. Priming for cDNA synthesis came from the TCR beta constant segment, and two successive PCR amplification steps followed. The authors processed their data as follows. Reads were demultiplexed and grouped by UMI with MIGEC, and clonotypes were assembled and quantified with MiTCR. To remove erroneous sequences, TCR cDNA sequences were retained only when supported by two or more reads. The tcR package was used for downstream repertoire analysis, and clonotypes were matched between fractions using CDR3 nucleotide sequence together with V segment. VDJmatch was used to annotate antigen specificity against VDJdb, with one amino acid substitution in CDR3 allowed. TCRdb reanalyzed the reads, keeping one entry per CDR3 protein sequence and omitting DNA. These V and J calls derive from TCRdb rather than the authors' analysis. The data table for this sample lists about 260,000 distinct CDR3 sequences. The top ten hold more than 3.5% of the sample.

About this clonotype: Its antigen remains unidentified.

A commercial ELISA kit detecting HCMV-specific IgG in serum was used to determine HCMV serostatus. Ficoll density gradient centrifugation was used to isolate peripheral blood mononuclear cells from blood. The receptor was isolated from a woman aged 18 to 75 in good health. Recombination connected TRBV6-1 to TRBJ2-7; the TRBD2 assignment by TCRdb is unverifiable without DNA. The sample comprised blood T cells: a sorted CD56 or NKG2C T cell subset, CD4+ or CD8+ T cells, or bulk PBMC T cells (not recorded which). The CDR3 loop reads CASRTSGRMGEQYF.